These T cell receptor beta chains were read from a single sample in a study of T cell responses to AZD1222 COVID-19 vaccine. Sequenced by immunoSEQ multiplex PCR; TCRdb stores in-frame clones only, minus some. The repertoire holds roughly 120,000 clones, with 87% as singletons. The sample here was peripheral blood, taken on day 0 of AZD1222 vaccination. Source of these receptors: an adult in good health. CDR3s include the opening cysteine and the closing phenylalanine or tryptophan. D genes are given only for firm matches. Some rows mark clone size as missing; the rest say once, few, many or name a class of expanded clone.

d_call: NA
j_call: TRBJ1-5
clone_size: once
v_call: TRBV6-5
cdr3_aa: CASTSQGNQPQHF
cdr3_nt: TGTGCCAGCACTTCACAGGGCAATCAGCCCCAGCATTTT

d_call: NA
j_call: TRBJ2-3
clone_size: NA
v_call: TRBV12-3/TRBV12-4
cdr3_aa: CASSFGGSDTQYF
cdr3_nt: TGTGCCAGCAGTTTTGGGGGGTCAGATACGCAGTATTTT

d_call: TRBD1
j_call: TRBJ1-2
clone_size: NA
v_call: TRBV27
cdr3_aa: CASSYDRGGGYTF
cdr3_nt: TGTGCCAGCAGTTACGACAGGGGAGGCGGCTACACCTTC

d_call: NA
j_call: TRBJ2-3
clone_size: NA
v_call: TRBV3-1/TRBV3-2
cdr3_aa: CASSQEDYTPRDTQYF
cdr3_nt: TGTGCCAGCAGCCAAGAGGACTACACCCCCCGCGATACGCAGTATTTT

d_call: NA
j_call: TRBJ1-3
clone_size: NA
v_call: TRBV27
cdr3_aa: CASSSARGGSGNTIYF
cdr3_nt: TGTGCCAGCAGTTCAGCCAGGGGCGGCTCTGGAAACACCATATATTTT

d_call: TRBD1
j_call: TRBJ1-6
clone_size: few
v_call: TRBV5-1
cdr3_aa: CASSLQGTDNSPLHF
cdr3_nt: TGCGCCAGCAGCTTGCAAGGGACAGATAATTCACCCCTCCACTTT

d_call: NA
j_call: TRBJ1-2
clone_size: NA
v_call: TRBV18
cdr3_aa: CASSPQGQNYGYTF
cdr3_nt: TGTGCCAGCTCACCTCAGGGGCAGAACTATGGCTACACCTTC

d_call: NA
j_call: TRBJ1-4
clone_size: NA
v_call: TRBV18
cdr3_aa: CASSSGASNEKLFF
cdr3_nt: TGTGCCAGCTCATCAGGGGCTTCTAATGAAAAACTGTTTTTT

d_call: NA
j_call: TRBJ2-1
clone_size: few
v_call: TRBV7-9
cdr3_aa: CASSHSRGRANEQFF
cdr3_nt: TGTGCCAGCAGTCACAGTCGGGGGCGGGCTAATGAGCAGTTCTTC

d_call: NA
j_call: TRBJ2-7
clone_size: many
v_call: TRBV3-1/TRBV3-2
cdr3_aa: CASSLRTSEQYF
cdr3_nt: TGTGCCAGCAGCCTGCGGACGAGCGAGCAGTACTTC

d_call: TRBD1
j_call: TRBJ1-2
clone_size: NA
v_call: TRBV6-5
cdr3_aa: CASRGQAANYGYTF
cdr3_nt: TGTGCCAGCAGGGGACAGGCTGCTAACTATGGCTACACCTTC

d_call: NA
j_call: TRBJ2-2
clone_size: few
v_call: TRBV9
cdr3_aa: CASSLGLSTGELFF
cdr3_nt: TGTGCCAGCAGTCTTGGACTATCCACCGGGGAGCTGTTTTTT

d_call: TRBD2
j_call: TRBJ2-3
clone_size: NA
v_call: TRBV4-1
cdr3_aa: CASSQNPGRGGEDTQYF
cdr3_nt: TGCGCCAGCAGCCAAAATCCCGGGCGGGGGGGCGAAGATACGCAGTATTTT

d_call: TRBD2
j_call: TRBJ2-5
clone_size: NA
v_call: TRBV11-2
cdr3_aa: CASSLDGLAGGPETQYF
cdr3_nt: TGTGCCAGCAGCTTAGACGGACTAGCGGGGGGGCCAGAGACCCAGTACTTC

d_call: NA
j_call: TRBJ2-7
clone_size: NA
v_call: TRBV3-1/TRBV3-2
cdr3_aa: CASSQGASYEQYF
cdr3_nt: TGTGCCAGCAGCCAAGGGGCCTCCTACGAGCAGTACTTC

d_call: NA
j_call: TRBJ2-1
clone_size: NA
v_call: TRBV12-5
cdr3_aa: CASGSFWTTTYNEQFF
cdr3_nt: TGTGCTAGTGGTTCCTTCTGGACTACTACCTACAATGAGCAGTTCTTC